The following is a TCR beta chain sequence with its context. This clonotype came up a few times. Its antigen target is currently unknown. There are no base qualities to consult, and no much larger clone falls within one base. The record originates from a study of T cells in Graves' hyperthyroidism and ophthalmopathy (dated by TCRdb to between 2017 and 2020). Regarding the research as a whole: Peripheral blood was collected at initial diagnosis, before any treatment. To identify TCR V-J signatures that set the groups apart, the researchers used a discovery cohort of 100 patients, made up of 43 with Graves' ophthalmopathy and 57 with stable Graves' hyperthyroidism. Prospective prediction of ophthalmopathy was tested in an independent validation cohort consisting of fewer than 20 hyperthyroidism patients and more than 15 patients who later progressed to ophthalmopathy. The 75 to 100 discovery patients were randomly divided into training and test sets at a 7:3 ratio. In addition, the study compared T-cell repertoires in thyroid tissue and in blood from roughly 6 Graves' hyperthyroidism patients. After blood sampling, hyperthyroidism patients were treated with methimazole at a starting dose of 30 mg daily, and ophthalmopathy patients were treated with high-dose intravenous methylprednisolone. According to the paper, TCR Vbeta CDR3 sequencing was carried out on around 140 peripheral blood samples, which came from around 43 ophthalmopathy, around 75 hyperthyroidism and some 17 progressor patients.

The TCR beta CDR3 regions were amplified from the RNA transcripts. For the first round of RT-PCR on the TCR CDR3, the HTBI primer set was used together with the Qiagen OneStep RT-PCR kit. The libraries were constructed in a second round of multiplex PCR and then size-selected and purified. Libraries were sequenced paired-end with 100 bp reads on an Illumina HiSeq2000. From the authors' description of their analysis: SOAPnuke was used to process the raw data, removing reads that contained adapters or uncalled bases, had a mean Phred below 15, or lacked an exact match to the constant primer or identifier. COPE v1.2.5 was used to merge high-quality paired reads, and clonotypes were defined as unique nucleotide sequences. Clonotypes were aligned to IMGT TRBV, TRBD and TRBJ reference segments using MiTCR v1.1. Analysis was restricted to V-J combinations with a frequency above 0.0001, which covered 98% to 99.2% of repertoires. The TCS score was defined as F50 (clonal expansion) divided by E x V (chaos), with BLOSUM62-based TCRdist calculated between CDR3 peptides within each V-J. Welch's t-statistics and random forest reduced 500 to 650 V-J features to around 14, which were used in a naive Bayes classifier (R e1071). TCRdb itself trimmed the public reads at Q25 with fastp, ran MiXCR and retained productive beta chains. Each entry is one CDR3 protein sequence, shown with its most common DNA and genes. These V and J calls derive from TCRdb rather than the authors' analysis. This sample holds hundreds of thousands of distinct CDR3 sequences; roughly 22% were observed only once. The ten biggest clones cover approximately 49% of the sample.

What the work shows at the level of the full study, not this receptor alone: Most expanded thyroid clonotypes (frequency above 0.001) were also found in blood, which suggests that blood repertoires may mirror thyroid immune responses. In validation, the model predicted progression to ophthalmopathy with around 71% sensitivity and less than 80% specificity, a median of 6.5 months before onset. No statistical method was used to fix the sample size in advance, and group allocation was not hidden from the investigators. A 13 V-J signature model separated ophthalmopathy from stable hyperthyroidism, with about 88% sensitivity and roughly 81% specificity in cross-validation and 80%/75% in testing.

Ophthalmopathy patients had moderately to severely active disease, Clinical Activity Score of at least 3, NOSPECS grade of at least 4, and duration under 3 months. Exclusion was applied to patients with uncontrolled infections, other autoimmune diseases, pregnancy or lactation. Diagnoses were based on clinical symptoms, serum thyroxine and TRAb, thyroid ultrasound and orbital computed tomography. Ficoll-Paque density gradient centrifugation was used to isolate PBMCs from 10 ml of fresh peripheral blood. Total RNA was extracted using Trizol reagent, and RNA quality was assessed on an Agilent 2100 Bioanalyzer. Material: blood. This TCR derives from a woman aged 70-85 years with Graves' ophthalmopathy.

The base sequence is TGTGCCAGCTCAGGGACAGGCGTTAACTCACCCCTCCACTTT. Its coded protein is CASSGTGVNSPLHF. This chain joins TRBV18 to TRBJ1-6, with 8 junctional bases fitting TRBD1. Trimming accounts for 5 bases at V and 10 bases at J, while the number of junction bases matched to no gene is 7. Via the germline V gene, CDR1 is KGHSH and CDR2 LQKENI. The CDR3 covers 14 residues, taking in both the cysteine and the phenylalanine. The retained sequence is limited to the CDR3, 42 bases, with the frame set at the first base.